These 8 T cell receptor beta chains were all obtained from the same sample, sequenced in a study of response to subunit inactivated influenza vaccine. TCRdb re-called the RT-PCR reads with MiXCR, one entry per CDR3 protein. The table lists 800,000 to 1,000,000 distinct CDR3 sequences, roughly 20% of them singletons. Material: PBMCs from blood, obtained more than 4 days after vaccination. The receptor source for this set is a man aged 45-65 years who received an inactivated influenza vaccine.

V is TRBV10-1 and J is TRBJ2-1; no reliable D call. V shed 1 base and J shed 6 bases, with 1 base lying between them. In germline, CDR1 is WNHNN, CDR2 SYGVQD (reference sequence). The length of the CDR3 is 11 residues. The CDR3 sequence: CASSECNEQFF. For the CDR3, the DNA is TGCGCCAGCAGTGAGTGCAATGAGCAGTTCTTC.

This clonotype was recorded at least ten times. The V and J genes are TRBV12-3 or TRBV12-4 and TRBJ2-1; the match to TRBD2 covers 12 bases. V shed 2 bases, J shed 6 bases, and the junction held 2 bases outside the gene matches. The CDR3 is 15 residues long. CDR3 in DNA: TGTGCCAGCAGTTTACTAGCGGGGGGGGCCAATGAGCAGTTCTTC. Its protein product is CASSLLAGGANEQFF.

The chain combines TRBV6-2 or TRBV6-3 with TRBJ2-7; 15 bases agree with TRBD2. The CDR3 length is 15 residues. Germline V lookup: CDR1 MNHEY, CDR2 SVGEGT. The V segment lost 10 bases and the J segment 4 bases; nucleotides outside the gene matches: 8. The CDR3 nucleotides are TGTGCCACCCGGCCGGGACTAGCGGGAGGATACGAGCAGTACTTC. Translation gives CATRPGLAGGYEQYF.

This clonotype was detected a few times. This chain connects TRBV4-1 to TRBJ1-1, with D maybe TRBD1 (5 bases). The CDR3 runs to 18 residues. Trimming left V 4 bases short and J 0 bases short, with 21 bases between. CDR1 MGHRA and CDR2 YSYEKL come from the germline V gene. The CDR3 DNA follows: TGCGCCAGCAGCCGATACCCCCCTGCAGGGTATCTGAACACTGAAGCTTTCTTT. Protein product: CASSRYPPAGYLNTEAFF.

This clonotype was recorded a few times. The chain joins TRBV6-5 to TRBJ2-1; D is perhaps TRBD2 (6 bases). V dropped 0 bases and J dropped 8 bases, with 14 bases sitting between them. Germline assignment: CDR1 MNHEY and CDR2 SVGAGI. CDR3 length: 15 amino acids. In nucleotides, the CDR3 is TGTGCCAGCAGTTACTCGATTTCCTCGGGAGATGAGCAGTTCTTC. The encoded protein is CASSYSISSGDEQFF.

This rearrangement joins TRBV5-1 to TRBJ2-2; tentative D call: TRBD1 (6 bases). Germline V gene sequence: CDR1 SGHRS, CDR2 YFSETQ. The CDR3 extends over 15 amino acids. The V end lost 0 bases, the J end lost 5 bases, and 11 bases lay between the germline ends. CDR3 nucleotide sequence: TGCGCCAGCAGCTTGGCCCAGGGGCGGACCGGGGAGCTGTTTTTT. Encoded protein: CASSLAQGRTGELFF. Based on the CDR3 plus reference TRBV5-1 and TRBJ2-2, the full variable domain is KAGVTQTPRYLIKTRGQQVTLSCSPISGHRSVSWYQQTPGQGLQFLFEYFSETQRNKGNFPGRFSGRQFSNSRSEMNVSTLELGDSALYLCASSLAQGRTGELFFGEGSRLTVL.

The chain has TRBV11-2 and TRBJ2-1; D unclear. The V gene lost 1 base and the J gene lost 9 bases, with 10 bases spanning the gap. Germline V gene data show CDR1 as SGHAT and CDR2 as FQNNGV. The CDR3 is 13 residues long. CDR3 region: CASSLGSVREQFF. The CDR3 nucleotides read TGTGCCAGCAGCTTAGGGTCGGTTCGTGAGCAGTTCTTC.

This clonotype was counted between two and nine times. This rearrangement joins TRBV7-2 to TRBJ2-7, with a weak D call TRBD2 (6 bases). CDR3 size: 17 residues. Germline-derived CDR1 and CDR2 are SGHTA and FQGNSA. V lost 0 bases and J 7 bases, leaving 22 bases between the germline ends. In nucleotides, the CDR3 is TGTGCCAGCAGCTTAGCACTTGCCAGCGGGCCAAAGAGAGAGCAGTACTTC. Translating it yields CASSLALASGPKREQYF.